A selection of T cell receptor beta chains follows, all from one sample in a study of OX40 agonist ivuxolimab in advanced cancers. The protocol was immunoSEQ multiplex PCR, while the TCRdb copy is restricted to in-frame clones and leaves out a portion. Of around 110,000 clones detected, about nine tenths appear once; the ten largest clones hold approximately 0.5%. The sample here was CD4+ or CD8+ T cells sorted from blood, taken in a trial of the OX40 agonist ivuxolimab. The receptors originated from an adult with an advanced solid tumor such as melanoma, head and neck, liver or kidney cancer. Both conserved end residues are part of each CDR3. A D gene is named only where the DNA matches it firmly. Size is omitted from some rows. Given values are once, few, many or a class for expanded clones.

>TRBJ2-7|TRBD2|TRBV4-1|14|-
TGCGCCAGCAGCCCCATACTAGCGGGGTTCGAGCAGTACTTC
CASSPILAGFEQYF
>TRBJ2-7|TRBD1|TRBV5-1|16|-
TGCGCCAGCAGCTTGAGCCCTAGACAGGGAACCTACGAGCAGTACTTC
CASSLSPRQGTYEQYF
>TRBJ1-6|-|TRBV7-9|14|-
TGTGCCAGCAGCTTCGTGGGTATTAATTCACCCCTCCACTTT
CASSFVGINSPLHF
>TRBJ1-5|-|TRBV19|14|once
TGTGCCAGTAACCGAGTCCCCCAAGGCCAGCCCCAGCATTTT
CASNRVPQGQPQHF
>TRBJ2-2|-|TRBV5-1|15|-
TGCGCCAGCAGCTTGGACGGGGCAAGAGGCGGGGAGCTGTTTTTT
CASSLDGARGGELFF
>TRBJ1-1|TRBD1|TRBV19|14|once
TGTGCCAGTAGGAATCAGGGGGCGAACACTGAAGCTTTCTTT
CASRNQGANTEAFF
>TRBJ2-3|-|TRBV9|17|-
TGTGCCAGCAGCGAGAGGGGGACTCACCAAGGGGCAGATACGCAGTATTTT
CASSERGTHQGADTQYF
>TRBJ2-1|TRBD1|TRBV29-1|13|-
TGCAGCGTCGCGGACAGGGGGCATAATGAGCAGTTCTTC
CSVADRGHNEQFF
>TRBJ1-1|-|TRBV30|13|-
TGTGCCTGGAGTGTTCTGGGGAACACTGAAGCTTTCTTT
CAWSVLGNTEAFF
>TRBJ2-7|TRBD2|TRBV13|14|-
TGTGCCAGCAGCACTAGCCGGGGGGGGGCACAGCAGTACTTC
CASSTSRGGAQQYF
>TRBJ1-5|TRBD1|TRBV30|16|-
TGTGCCTGGAGGGCTGAGGGACAGGGGCTAGGTCAGCCCCAGCATTTT
CAWRAEGQGLGQPQHF
>TRBJ2-2|-|TRBV9|13|-
TGTGCCAGCAGCGTAGGGGTATCCGGGGAGCTGTTTTTT
CASSVGVSGELFF
>TRBJ2-4|TRBD1|TRBV28|17|-
TGTGCCAGCAGTTTAGGGCAGGGGGCAGATTCGGGAAACATTCAGTACTTC
CASSLGQGADSGNIQYF
>TRBJ1-1|-|TRBV5-1|14|once
TGCGCCAGCAGCTTCTCAATGGTGAACACTGAAGCTTTCTTT
CASSFSMVNTEAFF
>TRBJ1-5|-|TRBV28|15|-
TGTGCCAGCAGTCCTTCTACAGGGTTACTGAAGCCCCAGCATTTT
CASSPSTGLLKPQHF
>TRBJ1-5|-|TRBV5-1|14|-
TGCGCCAGCAGCTCGATAGGGAGCAATCAGCCCCAGCATTTT
CASSSIGSNQPQHF
>TRBJ2-2|-|TRBV5-1|14|-
TGCGCCAGCCAGTTTGTCGCGAACACCGGGGAGCTGTTTTTT
CASQFVANTGELFF
>TRBJ2-5|-|TRBV5-4|15|-
TGTGCCAGCAGCTTATTTTCAGGGGAGGAAGAGACCCAGTACTTC
CASSLFSGEEETQYF
>TRBJ2-1|TRBD1|TRBV7-2|14|-
TGTGCCAGCAGCTTAGGACAGGGTCAGGGGGAGCAGTTCTTC
CASSLGQGQGEQFF
>TRBJ1-2|TRBD1|TRBV5-5|15|-
TGTGCCAGCAGCCCGGGGGGACAGGTCAGAGGTGGCTACACCTTC
CASSPGGQVRGGYTF
>TRBJ2-2|-|TRBV7-3|16|-
TGTGCCAGCAGCTTACTCGCGGGACCCCCCGCGGGGGAGCTGTTTTTT
CASSLLAGPPAGELFF
>TRBJ2-7|TRBD1|TRBV7-9|15|-
TGTGCCAGCAGCCCCAACCTCGGACAGGGCTACGAGCAGTACTTC
CASSPNLGQGYEQYF
>TRBJ1-1|-|TRBV7-2|13|-
TGTGCCAGCAGCCCAGGGCGGAACACTGAAGCTTTCTTT
CASSPGRNTEAFF
>TRBJ2-7|TRBD1|TRBV19|15|once
TGTGCCAGTAGGGATCGACAGGGGGGCTCGTACGAGCAGTACTTC
CASRDRQGGSYEQYF
>TRBJ2-1|TRBD1|TRBV7-6|16|few
TGTGCCAGCACCCCACAGTCAGGGGGCGCTTACAATGAGCAGTTCTTC
CASTPQSGGAYNEQFF
>TRBJ1-4|-|TRBV30|12|-
TGTGCCGGGTCAGGTCAATCGGAAAAACTGTTTTTT
CAGSGQSEKLFF
>TRBJ2-1|-|TRBV18|13|-
TGTGCCAGCTCATCCGCGGTCGTTAATGAGCAGTTCTTC
CASSSAVVNEQFF
>TRBJ2-3|-|TRBV4-1|14|-
TGCGCCAGCAGCCAAGATGGAGGCGGAGTCCCGCAGTATTTT
CASSQDGGGVPQYF
>TRBJ2-5|TRBD2|TRBV27|19|-
TGTGCCAGCAGTGCGCGCCGGGTATCTAGCGGGGGCACCCAAGAGACCCAGTACTTC
CASSARRVSSGGTQETQYF
>TRBJ1-5|TRBD1|TRBV10-3|16|-
TGTGCCATCAGCCCAGGACAGGGATCGGGCAATCAGCCCCAGCATTTT
CAISPGQGSGNQPQHF
>TRBJ2-7|TRBD2|TRBV5-1|15|-
TGCGCCAGCAGCTTGGACGGGGGGAGCTCCTACGAGCAGTACTTC
CASSLDGGSSYEQYF
>TRBJ2-2|-|TRBV7-9|14|once
TGTGCCAGCAGCCCAGTGGGGCCTATCGGGGAGCTGTTTTTT
CASSPVGPIGELFF
>TRBJ1-4|-|TRBV5-1|15|-
TGCGCCAGCAGCTTGGACGGGAGGGGGGATGAAAAACTGTTTTTT
CASSLDGRGDEKLFF
>TRBJ2-6|-|TRBV27|15|-
TGTGCCAGCAGTCCGCGGATGACTGGGGCCAACGTCCTGACTTTC
CASSPRMTGANVLTF
>TRBJ1-5|TRBD1|TRBV27|17|-
TGTGCCAGCAGTTTAGTTCCCACCAGGGGGGCTAATCAGCCCCAGCATTTT
CASSLVPTRGANQPQHF
>TRBJ1-3|-|TRBV28|14|-
TGTGCCAGCAGTTTGGGGACTCTTGGGAACACCATATATTTT
CASSLGTLGNTIYF
>TRBJ2-2|-|TRBV9|15|-
TGTGCCAGCAGCTCTCGGGCCGGAGACACCGGGGAGCTGTTTTTT
CASSSRAGDTGELFF
>TRBJ2-5|-|TRBV19|14|-
TGTGCCAGCAAGGGGTACGGATCCCAAGAGACCCAGTACTTC
CASKGYGSQETQYF
>TRBJ2-7|-|TRBV28|14|-
TGTGCCAGCAGTGCCCCCAGTAGCGCCTACGAGCAGTACTTC
CASSAPSSAYEQYF
>TRBJ1-2|TRBD1|TRBV28|15|once
TGTGCCAGCAGCAAATGGGAGGGGGCGGACTATGGCTACACCTTC
CASSKWEGADYGYTF
>TRBJ1-2|-|TRBV19|15|-
TGTGCCAGTAGTATCCCCCGGGGGCCGAACTATGGCTACACCTTC
CASSIPRGPNYGYTF
>TRBJ2-4|-|TRBV13|14|-
TGTGCCAGCAGCCCCCTCCTAGCCAAAAACATTCAGTACTTC
CASSPLLAKNIQYF
>TRBJ2-1|-|TRBV19|11|-
TGTGCCAGTACTTTCTACAATGAGCAGTTCTTC
CASTFYNEQFF
>TRBJ2-1|-|TRBV18|13|-
TGTGCCAGCTCACCTATGGGTGCCAATGAGCAGTTCTTC
CASSPMGANEQFF
>TRBJ1-6|TRBD1|TRBV19|15|-
TGTGCCAGTAGTACCAGGACAGGGGGAAATTCACCCCTCCACTTT
CASSTRTGGNSPLHF
>TRBJ2-1|TRBD1|TRBV7-2|19|-
TGTGCCAGCAGCTCCGGGACAGCCCAAAGAACTTCCTCCTACAATGAGCAGTTCTTC
CASSSGTAQRTSSYNEQFF
>TRBJ1-5|-|TRBV7-2|14|-
TGTGCCAGCAGCCCCATGATGGAAAATCAGCCCCAGCATTTT
CASSPMMENQPQHF
>TRBJ1-1|-|TRBV29-1|15|-
TGCAGCGTTTCGGTAGTGGGCGGAACGAACACTGAAGCTTTCTTT
CSVSVVGGTNTEAFF
>TRBJ1-2|TRBD1|TRBV6-5|13|-
TGTGCCAGCAGTGACAGGGGGGTAGACGGCTACACCTTC
CASSDRGVDGYTF
>TRBJ2-5|TRBD1|TRBV5-4|15|-
TGTGCCAGCAGCTTGGGACAGGGGGCGTGGGAGACCCAGTACTTC
CASSLGQGAWETQYF
>TRBJ2-1|-|TRBV2|14|-
TGTGCCAGCGCCCCGGGGCGGGGAAACAATGAGCAGTTCTTC
CASAPGRGNNEQFF
>TRBJ1-1|-|TRBV7-9|14|once
TGTGCCAGCAGCCCTAGGACGGGGCGGACTGAAGCTTTCTTT
CASSPRTGRTEAFF
>TRBJ2-7|TRBD2|TRBV7-2|17|-
TGTGCCAGCAGCATACCGGGACTAGCGGGGGGGTTGTACGAGCAGTACTTC
CASSIPGLAGGLYEQYF
>TRBJ1-3|-|TRBV5-1|15|-
TGCGCCAGCAGCCGCTCAGGGTTCTCTGGAAACACCATATATTTT
CASSRSGFSGNTIYF